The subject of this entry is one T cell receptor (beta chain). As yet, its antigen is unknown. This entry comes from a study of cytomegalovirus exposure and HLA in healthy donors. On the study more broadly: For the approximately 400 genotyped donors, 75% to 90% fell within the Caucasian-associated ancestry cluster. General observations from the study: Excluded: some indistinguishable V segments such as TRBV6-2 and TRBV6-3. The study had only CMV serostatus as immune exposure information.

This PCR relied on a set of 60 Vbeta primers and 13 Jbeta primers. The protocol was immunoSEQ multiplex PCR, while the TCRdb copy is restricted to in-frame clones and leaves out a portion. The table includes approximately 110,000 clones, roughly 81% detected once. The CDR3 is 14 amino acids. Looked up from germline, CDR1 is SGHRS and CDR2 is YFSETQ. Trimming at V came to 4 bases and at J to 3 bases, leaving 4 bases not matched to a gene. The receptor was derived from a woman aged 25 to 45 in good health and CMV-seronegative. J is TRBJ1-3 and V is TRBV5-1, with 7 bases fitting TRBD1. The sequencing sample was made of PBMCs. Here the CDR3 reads CASSRQGGGNTIYF. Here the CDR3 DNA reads TGCGCCAGCAGCCGACAGGGTGGTGGAAACACCATATATTTT.